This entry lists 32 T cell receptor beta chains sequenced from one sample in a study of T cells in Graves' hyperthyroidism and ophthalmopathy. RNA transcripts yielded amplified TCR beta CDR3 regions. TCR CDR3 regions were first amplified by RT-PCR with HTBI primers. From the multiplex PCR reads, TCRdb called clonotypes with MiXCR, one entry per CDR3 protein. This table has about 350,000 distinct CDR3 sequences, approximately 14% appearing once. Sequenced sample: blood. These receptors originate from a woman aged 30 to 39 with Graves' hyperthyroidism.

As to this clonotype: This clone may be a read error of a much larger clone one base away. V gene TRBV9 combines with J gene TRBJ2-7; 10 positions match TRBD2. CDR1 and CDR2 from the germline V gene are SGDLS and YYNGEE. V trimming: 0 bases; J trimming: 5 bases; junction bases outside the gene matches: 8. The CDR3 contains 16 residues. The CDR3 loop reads CASSVAVLAGAHEQYF. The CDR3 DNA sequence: TGTGCCAGCAGCGTAGCTGTCCTAGCGGGAGCGCACGAGCAGTACTTC.

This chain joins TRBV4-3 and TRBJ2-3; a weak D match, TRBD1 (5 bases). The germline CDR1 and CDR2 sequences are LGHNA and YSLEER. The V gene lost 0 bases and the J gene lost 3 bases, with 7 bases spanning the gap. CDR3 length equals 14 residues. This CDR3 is CASSQESGTDTQYF. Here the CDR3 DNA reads TGCGCCAGCAGCCAAGAATCAGGGACAGATACGCAGTATTTT.

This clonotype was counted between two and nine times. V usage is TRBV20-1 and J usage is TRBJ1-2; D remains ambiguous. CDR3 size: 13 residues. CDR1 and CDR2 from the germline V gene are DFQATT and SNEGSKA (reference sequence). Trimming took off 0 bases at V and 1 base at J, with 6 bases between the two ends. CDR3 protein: CSARDSFNYGYTF. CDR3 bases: TGCAGTGCTAGAGACAGCTTTAACTATGGCTACACCTTC.

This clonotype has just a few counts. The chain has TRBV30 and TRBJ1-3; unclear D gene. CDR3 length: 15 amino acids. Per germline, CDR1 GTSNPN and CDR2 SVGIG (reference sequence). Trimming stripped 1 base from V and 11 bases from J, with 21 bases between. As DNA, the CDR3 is TGTGCCTGGAGTGCGGAACAGACAATCCTGAGGTCCATATATTTT. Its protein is CAWSAEQTILRSIYF.

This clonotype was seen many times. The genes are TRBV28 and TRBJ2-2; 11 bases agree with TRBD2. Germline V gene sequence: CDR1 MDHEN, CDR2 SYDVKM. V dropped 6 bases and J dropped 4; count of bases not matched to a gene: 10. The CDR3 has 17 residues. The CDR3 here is CASSPPGTSGITGELFF. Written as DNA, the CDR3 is TGTGCCAGCAGCCCACCAGGGACTAGCGGAATCACCGGGGAGCTGTTTTTT.

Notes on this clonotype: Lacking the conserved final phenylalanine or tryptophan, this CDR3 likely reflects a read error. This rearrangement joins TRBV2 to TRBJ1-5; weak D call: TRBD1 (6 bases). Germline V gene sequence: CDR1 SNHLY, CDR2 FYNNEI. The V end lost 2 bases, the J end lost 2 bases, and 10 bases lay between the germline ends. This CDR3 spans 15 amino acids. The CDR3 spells CASSEMRGGNQPQHS. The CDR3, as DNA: TGTGCCAGCAGTGAAATGAGGGGGGGCAATCAGCCCCAGCATTCT.

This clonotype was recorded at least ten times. Here the CDR3 reads CASSDQGTSYTF. The CDR3 DNA follows: TGTGCCAGCAGTGACCAGGGTACCAGCTACACCTTC. This rearrangement joins TRBV27 to TRBJ1-2, with D perhaps TRBD1 (5 bases). The CDR3 loop spans 12 amino acids. V lost 5 bases and J lost 9, with 13 bases in between. The germline V gene encodes CDR1 MNHEY and CDR2 SMNVEV (reference sequence).

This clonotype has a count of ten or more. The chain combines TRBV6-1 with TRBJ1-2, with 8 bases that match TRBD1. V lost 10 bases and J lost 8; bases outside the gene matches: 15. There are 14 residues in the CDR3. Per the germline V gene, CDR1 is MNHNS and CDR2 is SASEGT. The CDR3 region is CATRRDRSAGGYTF. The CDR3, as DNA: TGTGCCACACGGAGGGACAGGTCAGCAGGGGGCTACACCTTC.

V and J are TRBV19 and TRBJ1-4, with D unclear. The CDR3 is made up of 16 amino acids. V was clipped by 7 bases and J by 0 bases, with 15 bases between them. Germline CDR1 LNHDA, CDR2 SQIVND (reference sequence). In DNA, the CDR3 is TGTGCCAGTAATACGGAGGCTTTTGCAACTAATGAAAAACTGTTTTTT. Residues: CASNTEAFATNEKLFF. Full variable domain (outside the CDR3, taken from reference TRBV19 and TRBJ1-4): DGGITQSPKYLFRKEGQNVTLSCEQNLNHDAMYWYRQDPGQGLRLIYYSQIVNDFQKGDIAEGYSVSREKKESFPLTVTSAQKNPTAFYLCASNTEAFATNEKLFFGSGTQLSVL.

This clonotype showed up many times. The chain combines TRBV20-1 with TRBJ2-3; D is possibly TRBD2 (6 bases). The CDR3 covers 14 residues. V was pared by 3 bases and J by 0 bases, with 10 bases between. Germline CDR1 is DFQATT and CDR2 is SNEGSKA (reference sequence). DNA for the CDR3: TGCAGTGCTAGCGGGAGAGATAGCACAGATACGCAGTATTTT. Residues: CSASGRDSTDTQYF.

CDR3 bases: TGCAGCGTTGCACCCCGGTTTACGGACGAGCAGTACTTC. Its protein is CSVAPRFTDEQYF. The V and J genes are TRBV29-1 and TRBJ2-7; D is undetermined. V lost 4 bases and J lost 5, with 15 bases in between. The CDR3 is 13 amino acids. Germline V lookup: CDR1 SQVTM, CDR2 ANQGSEA.

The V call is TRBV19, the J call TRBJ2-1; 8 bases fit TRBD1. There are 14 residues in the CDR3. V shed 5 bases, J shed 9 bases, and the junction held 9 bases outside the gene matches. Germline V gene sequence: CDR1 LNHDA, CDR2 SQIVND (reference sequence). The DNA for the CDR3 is TGTGCCAGTAGTTCCTCGACAGGGGCAGGTGAGCAGTTCTTC. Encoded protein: CASSSSTGAGEQFF.

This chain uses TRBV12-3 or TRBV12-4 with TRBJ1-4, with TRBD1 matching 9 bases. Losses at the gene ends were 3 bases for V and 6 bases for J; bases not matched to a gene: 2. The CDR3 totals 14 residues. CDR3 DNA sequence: TGTGCCAGCAGTTTGGGGACAGGGTATGAAAAACTGTTTTTT. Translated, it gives CASSLGTGYEKLFF.

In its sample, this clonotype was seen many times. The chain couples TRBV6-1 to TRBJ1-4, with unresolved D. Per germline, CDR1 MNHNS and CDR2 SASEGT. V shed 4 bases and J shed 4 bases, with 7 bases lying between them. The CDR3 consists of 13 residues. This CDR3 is CASSGRVNEKLFF. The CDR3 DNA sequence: TGTGCCAGCAGTGGACGGGTTAATGAAAAACTGTTTTTT.

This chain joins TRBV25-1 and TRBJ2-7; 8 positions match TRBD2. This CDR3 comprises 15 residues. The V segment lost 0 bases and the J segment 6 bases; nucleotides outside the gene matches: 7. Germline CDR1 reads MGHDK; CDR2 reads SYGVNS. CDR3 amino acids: CASSEYDSGTFEQYF. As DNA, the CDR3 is TGTGCCAGCAGTGAATATGATAGCGGGACTTTCGAGCAGTACTTC.

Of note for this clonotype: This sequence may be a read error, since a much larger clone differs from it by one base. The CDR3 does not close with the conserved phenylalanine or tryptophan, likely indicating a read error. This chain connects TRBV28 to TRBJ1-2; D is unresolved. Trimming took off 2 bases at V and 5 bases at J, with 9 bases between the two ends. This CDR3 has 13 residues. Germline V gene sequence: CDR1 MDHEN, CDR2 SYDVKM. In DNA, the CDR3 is TGTGCCAGCAGTTTAGTTGCGGAATATGGCTACACCCTC. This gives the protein CASSLVAEYGYTL.

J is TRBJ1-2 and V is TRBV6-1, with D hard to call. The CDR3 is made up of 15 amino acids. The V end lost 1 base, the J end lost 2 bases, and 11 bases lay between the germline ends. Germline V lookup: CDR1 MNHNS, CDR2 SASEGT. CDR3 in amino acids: CASSEGTLWNYGYTF. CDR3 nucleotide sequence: TGTGCCAGCAGTGAAGGTACGCTCTGGAACTATGGCTACACCTTC.

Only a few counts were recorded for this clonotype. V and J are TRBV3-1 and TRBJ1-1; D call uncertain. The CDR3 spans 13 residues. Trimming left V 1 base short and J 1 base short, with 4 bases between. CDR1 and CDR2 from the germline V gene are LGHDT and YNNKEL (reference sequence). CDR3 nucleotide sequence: TGTGCCAGCAGCCAAGTCCAGAACACTGAAGCTTTCTTT. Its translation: CASSQVQNTEAFF.

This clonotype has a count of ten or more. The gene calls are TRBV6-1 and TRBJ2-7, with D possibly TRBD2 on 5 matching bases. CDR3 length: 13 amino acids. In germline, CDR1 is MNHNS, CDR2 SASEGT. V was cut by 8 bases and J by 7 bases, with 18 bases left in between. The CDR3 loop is CASRAAATGEQYF. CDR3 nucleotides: TGTGCCAGCCGAGCGGCGGCTACGGGGGAGCAGTACTTC.

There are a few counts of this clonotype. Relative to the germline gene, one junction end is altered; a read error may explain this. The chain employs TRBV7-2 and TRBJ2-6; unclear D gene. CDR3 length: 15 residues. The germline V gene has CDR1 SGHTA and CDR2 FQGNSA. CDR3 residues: CASSFGSSGTNVLTF. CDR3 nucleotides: TGTGCCAGCAGCTTCGGGTCATCTGGGACCAACGTCCTGACTTTC.

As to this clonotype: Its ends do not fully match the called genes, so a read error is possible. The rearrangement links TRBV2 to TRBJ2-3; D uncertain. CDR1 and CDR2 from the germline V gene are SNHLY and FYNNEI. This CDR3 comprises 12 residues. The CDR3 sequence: CASGEELNTQYF. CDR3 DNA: TGTGCCAGCGGTGAGGAGTTGAATACGCAGTATTTT. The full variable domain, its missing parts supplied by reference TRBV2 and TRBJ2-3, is EPEVTQTPSHQVTQMGQEVILRCVPISNHLYFYWYRQILGQKVEFLVSFYNNEISEKSEIFDDQFSVERPDGSNFTLKIRSTKLEDSAMYFCASGEELNTQYFGPGTRLTVL.

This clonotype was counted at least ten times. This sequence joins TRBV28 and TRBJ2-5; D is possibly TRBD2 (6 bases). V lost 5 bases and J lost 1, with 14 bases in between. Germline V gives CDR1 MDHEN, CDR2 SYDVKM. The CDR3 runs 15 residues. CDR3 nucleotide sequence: TGTGCCAGCAGTACTGCGGAGGGAATCCAAGAGACCCAGTACTTC. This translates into CASSTAEGIQETQYF.

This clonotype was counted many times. CDR3 DNA sequence: TGTGCCAGCTCACAGGGGGCTGGGTATGGCTACACCTTC. Translated, it gives CASSQGAGYGYTF. The rearrangement links TRBV18 to TRBJ1-2; the match to TRBD1 covers 7 bases. V lost 4 bases, J lost 5 bases, and 4 bases stayed unmatched. The CDR3 length is 13 residues. Germline CDR1 is KGHSH and CDR2 is LQKENI.

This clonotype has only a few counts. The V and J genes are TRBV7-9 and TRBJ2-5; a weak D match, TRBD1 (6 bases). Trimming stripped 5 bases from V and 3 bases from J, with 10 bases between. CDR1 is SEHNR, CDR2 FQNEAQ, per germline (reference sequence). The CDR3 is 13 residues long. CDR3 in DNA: TGTGCCAGCAGCGAAGACAGGAAAGAGACCCAGTACTTC. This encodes CASSEDRKETQYF. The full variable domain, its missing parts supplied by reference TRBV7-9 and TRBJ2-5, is DTGVSQNPRHKITKRGQNVTFRCDPISEHNRLYWYRQTLGQGPEFLTYFQNEAQLEKSRLLSDRFSAERPKGSFSTLEIQRTEQGDSAMYLCASSEDRKETQYFGPGTRLLVL.

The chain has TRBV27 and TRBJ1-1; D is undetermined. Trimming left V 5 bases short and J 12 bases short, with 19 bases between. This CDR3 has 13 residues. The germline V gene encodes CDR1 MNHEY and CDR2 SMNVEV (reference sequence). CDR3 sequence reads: CASSIDGVLPPFF. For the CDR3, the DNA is TGTGCCAGCAGTATAGACGGGGTCCTCCCACCTTTCTTT.

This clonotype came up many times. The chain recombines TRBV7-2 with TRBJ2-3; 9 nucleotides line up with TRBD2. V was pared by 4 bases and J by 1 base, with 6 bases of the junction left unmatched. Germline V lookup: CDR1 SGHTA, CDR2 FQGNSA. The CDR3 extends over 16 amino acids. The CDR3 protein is CASSSISGSGTDTQYF. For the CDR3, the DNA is TGTGCCAGCAGCTCGATTAGCGGGAGTGGCACAGATACGCAGTATTTT.

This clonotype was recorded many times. This chain's CDR3 is CASSSTPGPRYGYTF. The CDR3 DNA reads TGTGCCAGCAGCTCAACCCCAGGGCCTCGCTATGGCTACACCTTC. V gene TRBV7-8 combines with J gene TRBJ1-2; D may be TRBD1 (5 bases). V was shortened by 4 bases and J by 4 bases, with 16 bases between the two germline ends. CDR1 and CDR2 from the germline V gene are SGHVS and FQNEAQ. The CDR3 is made up of 15 amino acids.

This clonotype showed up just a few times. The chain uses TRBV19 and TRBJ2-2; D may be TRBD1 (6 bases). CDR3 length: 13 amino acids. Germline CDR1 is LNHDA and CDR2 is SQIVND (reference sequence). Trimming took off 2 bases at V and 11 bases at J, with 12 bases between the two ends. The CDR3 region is CASSISGTSELFF. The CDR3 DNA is TGTGCCAGTAGTATATCTGGGACATCCGAGCTGTTTTTT.

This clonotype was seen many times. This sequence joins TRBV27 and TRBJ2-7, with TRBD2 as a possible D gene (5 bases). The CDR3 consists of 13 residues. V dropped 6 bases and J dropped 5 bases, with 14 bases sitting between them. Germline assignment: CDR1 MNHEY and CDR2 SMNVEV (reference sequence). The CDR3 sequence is CASSPLEGHEQYF. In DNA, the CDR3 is TGTGCCAGCAGCCCACTAGAAGGGCACGAGCAGTACTTC.

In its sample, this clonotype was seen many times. CDR3 in DNA: TGTGCCAGCAGTTACGGGGGAACTAGCACAGATACGCAGTATTTT. This sequence encodes CASSYGGTSTDTQYF. The J gene is TRBJ2-3, the V gene TRBV6-5; either TRBD1 or TRBD2 may supply D (5 bases each). Germline values: CDR1 MNHEY, CDR2 SVGAGI. V dropped 2 bases and J dropped 0 bases, with 9 bases sitting between them. The CDR3 has 15 amino acids.

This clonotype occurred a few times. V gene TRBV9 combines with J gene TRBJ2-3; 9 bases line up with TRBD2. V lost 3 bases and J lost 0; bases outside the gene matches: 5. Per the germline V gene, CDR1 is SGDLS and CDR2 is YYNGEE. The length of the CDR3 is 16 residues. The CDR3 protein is CASSAASGTSTDTQYF. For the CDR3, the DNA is TGTGCCAGCAGCGCGGCTAGCGGGACTAGCACAGATACGCAGTATTTT. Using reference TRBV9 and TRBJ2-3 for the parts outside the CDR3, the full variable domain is DSGVTQTPKHLITATGQRVTLRCSPRSGDLSVYWYQQSLDQGLQFLIQYYNGEERAKGNILERFSAQQFPDLHSELNLSSLELGDSALYFCASSAASGTSTDTQYFGPGTRLTVL.

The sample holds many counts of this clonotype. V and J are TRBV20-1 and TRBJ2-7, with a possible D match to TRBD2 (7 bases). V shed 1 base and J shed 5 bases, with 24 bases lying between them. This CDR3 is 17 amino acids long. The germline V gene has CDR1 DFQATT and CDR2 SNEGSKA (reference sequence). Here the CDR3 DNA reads TGCAGTGCTAGAGGCACGAGGGGGACTACGTCCCCCAACGAGCAGTACTTC. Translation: CSARGTRGTTSPNEQYF.